This T cell receptor (beta chain) was recovered during a study of shared clonotypes between healthy human individuals. This clone was seen a few times. Splitting of CD4+ cells produced CD45RA+ naive and CD45RA-negative memory subsets. Each sorted subset replicate got 200 ng genomic DNA, roughly 27,000 genomes. Only in-frame clones appear in the TCRdb table, and some are missing; sequencing was by immunoSEQ multiplex PCR. Here the sample spans 600,000 to 800,000 clones, around 77% being singletons. Per germline, CDR1 KGHSH and CDR2 LQKENI. The length of the CDR3 is 14 residues. V lost 3 bases and J lost 4; bases outside the gene matches: 3.

This rearrangement joins TRBV18 to TRBJ2-3; 8 nucleotides agree with TRBD2. This clonotype was obtained from a woman between 25 and 40 years old in good health. The material sequenced was memory CD4+ T cells sorted from blood. Noted subset: CD45RA-negative fraction. The CDR3 reads CASSPTSDSDTQYF. CDR3 in DNA: TGTGCCAGCTCACCGACTAGCGACTCAGATACGCAGTATTTT.